This is a list of T cell receptor beta chains from one sample in a study of identical twins. TCRdb reprocessed the 5' RACE reads with MiXCR, giving one entry per CDR3 protein. The profile shows about 660,000 distinct CDR3 sequences, around 8.6% of them singletons. The same data also went into a second study, on yellow fever vaccine responses in identical twins.

The sequenced sample consisted of PBMCs. The source is a woman between 18 and 29 years old in good health. Each CDR3 is given with its conserved first and last residue. Fields, in order: D gene, V gene, clone size, J gene, CDR3 protein, CDR3 DNA. D genes are given only for firm matches. Some rows mark clone size as missing; the rest say once, few, many or name a class of expanded clone.

TRBD1	TRBV12-3/TRBV12-4	few	TRBJ2-6	CASSPQGAKGANVLTF	TGTGCCAGCTCCCCCCAGGGGGCGAAAGGGGCCAACGTCCTGACTTTC
-	TRBV2	many	TRBJ2-4	CAGGQGEAKNIQYF	TGTGCCGGGGGACAAGGGGAAGCCAAAAACATTCAGTACTTC
-	TRBV12-3/TRBV12-4	few	TRBJ2-3	CASSLADRPASDTQYF	TGTGCCAGCAGTTTAGCGGACCGACCTGCGTCTGATACGCAGTATTTT
-	TRBV4-2	few	TRBJ1-6	CASSQDLSSSPLHF	TGTGCCAGCAGCCAAGATTTAAGTAGTTCACCCCTCCACTTT
TRBD2	TRBV30	-	TRBJ2-7	CAWTSGSRYEQYF	TGTGCCTGGACTAGCGGGAGCCGGTACGAGCAGTACTTC
-	TRBV12-3/TRBV12-4	many	TRBJ1-2	CASSLAGGYGYTF	TGTGCCAGCAGTTTAGCGGGTGGCTATGGCTACACCTTC
TRBD2	TRBV7-2	few	TRBJ2-3	CAGAGGGTDTQYF	TGTGCCGGAGCGGGAGGGGGCACAGATACGCAGTATTTT
-	TRBV24-1	few	TRBJ2-3	CATSDLEGSPPDTQYF	TGTGCCACCAGTGATTTGGAGGGATCCCCTCCAGATACGCAGTATTTT
-	TRBV28	-	TRBJ2-6	CASSHFLLTGFSSGANVLTF	TGTGCCAGCAGCCATTTCCTACTCACAGGGTTTAGTTCTGGGGCCAACGTCCTGACTTTC
-	TRBV3-1	many	TRBJ2-7	CASSQEGQRVACEQYF	TGTGCCAGCAGCCAAGAGGGCCAGAGAGTAGCCTGCGAGCAGTACTTC
TRBD1	TRBV12-3/TRBV12-4	-	TRBJ2-5	CASSSRTGRGETQYF	TGTGCCAGCAGTTCCAGGACAGGGAGAGGAGAGACCCAGTACTTC
TRBD1	TRBV20-1	many	TRBJ2-7	CSAREWGTGVQRNYEQYF	TGCAGTGCTAGAGAGTGGGGGACAGGAGTCCAACGGAACTACGAGCAGTACTTC
-	TRBV6-6	-	TRBJ2-5	CASSRGAVETQYF	TGTGCCAGCAGCAGGGGAGCGGTAGAGACCCAGTACTTC
TRBD2	TRBV6-2/TRBV6-3	-	TRBJ2-7	CASSLTSLNTTYEQYF	TGTGCCAGCAGTCTGACTAGCTTGAATACAACCTACGAGCAGTACTTC
-	TRBV7-9	many	TRBJ2-2	CASSSPGGNTGELFF	TGTGCCAGCAGCTCCCCAGGAGGGAACACCGGGGAGCTGTTTTTT
-	TRBV20-1	many	TRBJ2-7	CSAPLGGGSYEQYF	TGCAGTGCTCCCCTAGGAGGGGGGAGCTACGAGCAGTACTTC
TRBD1	TRBV7-2	many	TRBJ1-5	CASSLKWGDSQPQHF	TGTGCCAGCAGCTTAAAGTGGGGGGACAGCCAGCCCCAGCATTTT
-	TRBV20-1	-	TRBJ2-3	CSVEERRADTQYF	TGCAGTGTAGAGGAGCGTCGCGCAGATACGCAGTATTTT
-	TRBV20-1	many	TRBJ2-7	CSARIVGAGEQYF	TGCAGTGCTAGAATTGTGGGGGCAGGGGAGCAGTACTTC
TRBD2	TRBV28	few	TRBJ2-2	CASRAGEDTGELFF	TGTGCCAGCAGGGCGGGGGAGGACACCGGGGAGCTGTTTTTT
-	TRBV18	few	TRBJ1-3	CASSPETGLSGNTIYF	TGTGCCAGCTCACCGGAAACAGGGCTTAGCGGAAACACCATATATTTT
TRBD2	TRBV20-1	-	TRBJ2-1	CSANKGLAEEQFF	TGCAGTGCTAACAAGGGACTAGCAGAAGAGCAGTTCTTC
TRBD2	TRBV11-2	few	TRBJ2-7	CASSLEASGGGFSYEQYF	TGTGCCAGCAGCTTAGAAGCTAGCGGGGGGGGTTTCAGCTACGAGCAGTACTTC
TRBD2	TRBV7-9	-	TRBJ2-1	CASSKASGRAPGEQFF	TGTGCCAGCAGCAAAGCTAGCGGGAGGGCCCCCGGTGAGCAGTTCTTC
-	TRBV7-8	few	TRBJ1-3	CASSLAGRRGTIYF	TGTGCCAGCAGCTTAGCAGGGCGGCGGGGCACCATATATTTT
-	TRBV4-2	-	TRBJ1-1	CASSQGGGRNTEAFF	TGTGCCAGCAGCCAAGGCGGGGGCAGAAACACTGAAGCTTTCTTT
TRBD2	TRBV20-1	many	TRBJ2-7	CSAREAGLASYEQYF	TGCAGTGCTAGAGAGGCGGGACTAGCTTCCTACGAGCAGTACTTC
TRBD2	TRBV20-1	few	TRBJ2-7	CSARANGLAGEQYF	TGCAGTGCTAGAGCAAACGGACTAGCCGGCGAGCAGTACTTC
TRBD2	TRBV20-1	-	TRBJ2-3	CSARGWTSGGKDTQYF	TGCAGTGCTAGAGGCTGGACTAGCGGGGGTAAAGATACGCAGTATTTT
-	TRBV7-8	-	TRBJ2-7	CASSPIENVHEQYF	TGTGCCAGCAGCCCAATAGAAAACGTCCACGAGCAGTACTTC
TRBD1	TRBV11-2	-	TRBJ2-3	CASSPRDRGPDTQYF	TGTGCCAGCAGCCCACGGGACAGGGGGCCAGATACGCAGTATTTT
-	TRBV12-5	few	TRBJ1-2	CASGLVRTFGGYTF	TGTGCTAGTGGTTTGGTAAGGACGTTTGGGGGCTACACCTTC